This T cell receptor beta chain emerged from a study of shared clonotypes between healthy human individuals (dated by TCRdb to the early 2020s). Broadly, across the study: A few men and two women, aged 18 to 49 years, made up the cohort. For each donor, CD4 naive and CD4 memory were each run on three plates, CD8 naive on two plates, and CD8 memory on one plate. The study deeply sequenced blood TCR repertoires of roughly five healthy adults to estimate repertoire size and the extent of clonotype sharing between individuals. Libraries were prepared and TCR repertoires were sequenced by different laboratories using diverse techniques, in order to increase sequencing depth and limit assay-specific biases. Per donor, leukapheresis produced somewhere between about 0.85 and 9.5 billion PBMCs.

What the work shows at the level of the full study, not this receptor alone: Higher generation probabilities were observed for clonotypes shared by all four sorted-subset donors than for non-shared clonotypes. Pairwise subsampling indicated that sequencing depth was expected to affect the degree of clonotype sharing among donors. Incomplete sequencing was indicated by rarefaction of sorted-subset datasets, despite the large sequencing depth. Across a few donors, approximately 5% of naive CD4, roughly 3.3% of naive CD8, 2.3% of memory CD4, and about 0.4% of memory CD8 clonotypes were shared. Estimated clonotype richness was generally larger for naive than for memory subsets. The small number of donors limited the genetic and exposure-history diversity represented. Sampling was restricted to blood, and TCR repertoires in tissues likely differ from the TCR repertoires found in blood.

For the CD8 naive samples, CD45RO-negative cells were positively selected for CCR7, yielding a CD45RA+CCR7+ population from which TemRA cells were excluded. Donors were healthy HIV-negative adults with no recently reported acute infections or vaccinations. Every donor was a Caucasian adult living in Nashville, Tennessee, USA. Blood was collected by leukapheresis, and PBMCs were isolated by Ficoll-Histopaque density gradient centrifugation and then cryopreserved in liquid nitrogen vapor phase. Purity and quantity of every magnetically sorted T cell population were checked by analytical flow cytometry. From each sorted fraction, genomic DNA was isolated and quantified by UV absorbance on a Nanodrop 2000c. TCR CDR3 regions were amplified from genomic DNA by multiplex PCR using the deep immunoSEQ assay. For each cell subset, the extracted genomic DNA was distributed evenly across all wells of several immunoSEQ 96-well plates, and each plate served as one replicate. Each replicate PCR for sorted subsets received about 210 ng genomic DNA, equal to about 30,000 T cell genomes. Purified libraries were measured with a Qubit 3.0 fluorometer, size-checked on a Bioanalyzer 2100, and measured again with the KAPA Library Quantification kit. Each immunoSEQ 96-well plate was sequenced on its own single-read 150-cycle Illumina NextSeq 550 flow cell. The study's processing was this. Because the immunoSEQ output held only junctional sequences and lacked quality scores, the filtering could not match the filtering applied to full-length reads. Sequences were annotated with PyIR, a Python wrapper for IgBLAST v1.9, and V/J genes and CDR3 were assigned using IMGT germline references. Any read was removed if the V/J assignment was weak (E-value above 1e-6), the CDR3 was missing, or the read contained stop codons, out-of-frame junctions, or ambiguous translated residues. V3J clonotypes were defined as sequences sharing the same inferred V gene, J gene, and CDR3 amino acid sequence. To compute the percentage overlap between repertoires, the number of shared unique clonotypes was divided by the size of the smaller repertoire. Three approaches were used to assess repertoire richness: RTK rarefaction, the Chao1 estimator, and Recon v2.1 estimates of unobserved clonotypes. Generation probabilities were computed with OLGA for all TCRbeta clonotypes obtained by the gDNA method from a few donors. The table comes from immuneACCESS by way of TCRdb, which keeps in-frame sequences with V and J called. Part of the clones is missing from these tables; in studies checked, under half for an unresolved V gene and the rest for unknown reasons. Clonal size and the V and J genes are those of that table, whereas D and trimming came from the DNA. Across this sample there are millions of clones, with roughly 94% seen only once. The ten most abundant clones make up 1.1% of the sample.

Its CDR3 holds 15 amino acids, cysteine through phenylalanine. Left in the record is the CDR3 DNA by itself, 45 bases read in frame from the first base. The V end loses 0 bases and the J end loses 4 bases, and a stretch of 12 bases separates them. CDR1 and CDR2, looked up from the germline V gene, are KGHSH and LQKENI. Concerning this clone: Its antigen target is currently unknown. Base qualities are not at hand, and no much larger clone is one base apart.

Recombination joined TRBV18 with TRBJ2-5; D gene: possibly TRBD2, on 7 matching bases. The clonotype was recovered from a man younger than 35 in good health. Material: naive CD8+ T cells sorted from blood. The cell subset or site label here, explained by the study, means: CD45RA+CCR7+. The sequenced DNA is TGTGCCAGCTCACCACCGTTCCGGGGGGCAGAGACCCAGTACTTC. This encodes CASSPPFRGAETQYF.